This T cell receptor (beta chain) was identified during a study of cytomegalovirus exposure and HLA in healthy donors. About the study: Of approximately 400 genotyped donors, around 76% clustered with self-reported Caucasian donors. Study-wide results and limits: CMV serostatus was the sole immune exposure data available. In an earlier analysis, in 540 or so donors, most V segments appeared productive either ~87% or ~30% of the time.

It was with 60 Vbeta and 13 Jbeta primers that the PCR ran. This table comes from immunoSEQ multiplex PCR, and its TCRdb copy is limited to in-frame clones, with some not included. The sample lists 150,000 to 200,000 clones, less than 85% occurring once. As concerns this clone: As yet, its antigen is unknown.

Germline lookup yields CDR1 MNHNY and CDR2 SVGAGI (reference sequence). CDR3 length: 15 amino acids. Trimming removed 9 bases from V and 4 bases from J; junction bases left unmatched: 12. The source material was PBMCs. This receptor was identified in a man aged 18-30 years in good health and CMV-seronegative. The chain couples TRBV6-6 to TRBJ1-5; 7 bases match TRBD1. CDR3 DNA: TGTGCCAGATATCCGAAGGGACAGAGGAATCAGCCCCAGCATTTT. Translation gives CARYPKGQRNQPQHF.